The 12 T cell receptor beta chains below all came from one sample that was sequenced in a study of response to subunit inactivated influenza vaccine. TCRdb fed the RT-PCR reads into MiXCR, producing one record per CDR3 protein. The sample comprises around 480,000 distinct CDR3 sequences, approximately 17% of which are singletons, and roughly 3% rests with the top ten. This specimen consisted of CD4+ T cells sorted from PBMCs, obtained less than 30 months after vaccination. The receptors were gathered from a man aged 50 to 69 who received an inactivated influenza vaccine.

This clonotype has more than one count but fewer than ten. The chain employs TRBV21-1 and TRBJ2-3; the tabulated D call, TRBD1, remains unverified against the DNA. TRBV21-1 is a pseudogene segment. CDR3 size: 16 residues. This CDR3 is CASSKVGTGGPDTQYF. The CDR3 DNA is TGTGCCAGCAGCAAAGTTGGGACAGGGGGCCCAGATACGCAGTATTTT.

This clonotype was counted ten times or more. J is TRBJ2-6 and V is TRBV6-5; D could derive from TRBD1 or TRBD2 (5 bases each). The CDR3 loop spans 17 amino acids. The ends were cut back, 5 bases at V and 0 bases at J, with 14 bases in the middle. The germline CDR1 and CDR2 sequences are MNHEY and SVGAGI. The CDR3 bases are TGTGCCAGCAGTAATTCGGGACGGACCTCTGGGGCCAACGTCCTGACTTTC. Its translation: CASSNSGRTSGANVLTF.

This chain uses TRBV20-1 with TRBJ2-1; 8 nucleotides match TRBD2. The trim removed 0 bases at V and 3 bases at J, leaving 19 bases unmatched. CDR1 DFQATT and CDR2 SNEGSKA come from the germline V gene (reference sequence). This CDR3 contains 20 residues. CDR3 residues: CSARDTRGSLVAGIYNEQFF. The CDR3 bases are TGCAGTGCTAGAGATACGAGAGGGTCCCTGGTAGCGGGGATCTACAATGAGCAGTTCTTC.

The CDR3: CATSDPWGAGGTDTQYF. The DNA of the CDR3 is TGTGCCACCAGTGACCCCTGGGGAGCGGGGGGCACAGATACGCAGTATTTT. V is TRBV24-1 and J is TRBJ2-3, with TRBD2 matching over 8 bases. CDR3 length: 17 amino acids. Germline V gives CDR1 KGHDR, CDR2 SFDVKD. The trim removed 4 bases at V and 1 base at J, leaving 9 bases unmatched.

V is TRBV7-6 and J is TRBJ2-5; 7 bases align to TRBD2. The V and J ends lost 5 bases and 5 bases, in that order; junction bases with no gene match: 8. The CDR3 loop spans 14 amino acids. Germline V gives CDR1 SGHVS, CDR2 FNYEAQ. The CDR3 here is CASSPGLGGETQYF. CDR3 coding DNA: TGTGCCAGCAGCCCCGGTCTCGGGGGGGAGACCCAGTACTTC.

The J gene is TRBJ1-5, the V gene TRBV5-1; perhaps TRBD1 as D (5 bases). CDR1 is SGHRS and CDR2 is YFSETQ in the germline V gene. The CDR3 loop spans 15 amino acids. Trimming took off 0 bases at V and 2 bases at J, with 9 bases between the two ends. The CDR3 spells CASSLEGYRNQPQHF. In DNA, the CDR3 is TGCGCCAGCAGCTTGGAGGGGTACCGCAATCAGCCCCAGCATTTT.

This clonotype was observed a handful of times. The chain recombines TRBV20-1 with TRBJ2-5, with no clear D. V was trimmed by 5 bases and J by 3 bases, leaving 10 bases between them. The CDR3 covers 12 residues. Germline CDR1 and CDR2: DFQATT and SNEGSKA (reference sequence). The CDR3 coding sequence is TGCAGTGCTCCAGGAACTAAAGAGACCCAGTACTTC. Translation: CSAPGTKETQYF.

The gene calls are TRBV20-1 and TRBJ2-7, with TRBD1 as a possible D gene (5 bases). Germline V gene data show CDR1 as DFQATT and CDR2 as SNEGSKA (reference sequence). This CDR3 comprises 13 residues. V lost 5 bases, J lost 2 bases, and 13 bases lay in between. The chain's CDR3 is CSAARRVAYEQYF. The DNA of the CDR3 is TGCAGTGCTGCACGCAGGGTTGCCTACGAGCAGTACTTC.

This rearrangement joins TRBV20-1 to TRBJ2-1, with no clear D. Between the trimmed V and J ends, which lost 3 bases and 6 bases, there was a span of 18 bases. CDR1 is DFQATT, CDR2 SNEGSKA, per germline (reference sequence). The CDR3 covers 15 residues. The CDR3: CSARPREARINEQFF. The CDR3 bases are TGCAGTGCTAGGCCCCGAGAGGCCCGAATCAATGAGCAGTTCTTC.

The chain has TRBV29-1 and TRBJ2-3, with unresolved D. V lost 2 bases and J lost 2, with 14 bases in between. CDR1 and CDR2 (germline): SQVTM, ANQGSEA. The CDR3 spans 15 residues. The CDR3 protein is CSVEPFRRNTDTQYF. The CDR3 DNA reads as TGCAGCGTTGAACCCTTCCGGCGGAACACAGATACGCAGTATTTT.

A few counts support this clonotype. V usage is TRBV7-8 and J usage is TRBJ1-2, with TRBD1 as a possible D gene (5 bases). This CDR3 has 15 amino acids. The V gene's germline CDR1 is SGHVS and CDR2 FQNEAQ. Trimming cost V 1 base and J 4 bases, with 13 bases left between them. The CDR3 reads CASSLVSRGTYGYTF. The CDR3 DNA reads as TGTGCCAGCAGCTTAGTTTCCCGGGGGACCTATGGCTACACCTTC.

The chain combines TRBV24-1 with TRBJ2-3, with 7 bases lining up with TRBD2. In germline, CDR1 is KGHDR, CDR2 SFDVKD. The V and J ends lost 2 bases and 0 bases, in that order; junction bases with no gene match: 7. The CDR3 has 17 residues. Here the CDR3 reads CATSDSGSGASTDTQYF. The DNA of the CDR3 is TGTGCCACCAGTGATTCGGGGAGCGGGGCCAGCACAGATACGCAGTATTTT.